The next 28 T cell receptor beta chains were all read from a single sample in a study of T cell changes during pregnancy in multiple sclerosis (dated by TCRdb to the late 2010s). Receptor amplification or capture employed the immunoSEQ multiplex PCR assay. Entries here come from immuneACCESS through TCRdb and include only in-frame sequences with V and J called. Some clones fail to appear in such tables; in the studies checked, an unresolved V gene covers under half of the shortfall, and the cause of the remainder is unknown. The sample yields around 30,000 clones; approximately 90% were counted once. The top ten constitute around 8.2% of the sample. This specimen was CD8+ T cells from peripheral blood mononuclear cells, taken before pregnancy. The origin of the receptors is a female donor with multiple sclerosis, enrolled in a pregnancy study.

The J gene is TRBJ2-1, the V gene TRBV5-4; 8 bases agree with TRBD1. CDR3 size: 18 residues. Trimming took 4 bases from V and 5 from J; bases not matched to a gene: 17. From germline, CDR1 is SGHNT and CDR2 YYREEE (reference sequence). CDR3 bases: TGTGCCAGCAGCCCTCCCCGGGACAGGCCCCATTACAACAATGAGCAGTTCTTC. Its translation is CASSPPRDRPHYNNEQFF.

The chain employs TRBV6-5 and TRBJ2-3, with TRBD2 as a possible D gene (5 bases). Germline CDR1 reads MNHEY; CDR2 reads SVGAGI. The CDR3 is 13 amino acids. V was cut by 1 base and J by 3 bases, with 5 bases left in between. CDR3 sequence reads: CASSYLATDTQYF. DNA for the CDR3: TGTGCCAGCAGTTACTTAGCGACAGATACGCAGTATTTT.

In its sample, this clone was seen once. V usage is TRBV9 and J usage is TRBJ2-1, with D perhaps matching TRBD2 (6 bases). Trimming removed 0 bases from V and 5 bases from J, with 12 bases in between. Germline CDR1 and CDR2: SGDLS and YYNGEE. This CDR3 comprises 15 residues. The DNA for the CDR3 is TGTGCCAGCAGCGTAGGCGGGACTTATAACAATGAGCAGTTCTTC. Encoded protein: CASSVGGTYNNEQFF.

About this clone: This sample includes further DNA sequences coding for the same CDR3. The J gene is TRBJ1-1, the V gene TRBV7-3; a possible D gene is TRBD1 (5 bases). Trimming took off 2 bases at V and 5 bases at J, with 12 bases between the two ends. Germline CDR1 is SGHTA and CDR2 is FQGTGA. The CDR3 runs 14 residues. The CDR3 DNA reads TGTGCCAGCAGCTTAGTGGGGGGTAGGACTGAAGCTTTCTTT. Protein sequence: CASSLVGGRTEAFF.

This chain links TRBV6-1 with TRBJ2-7; D is undetermined. The germline gives CDR1 MNHNS, CDR2 SASEGT. Between the trimmed V and J ends, which lost 3 bases and 7 bases, there was a span of 10 bases. There are 12 residues in the CDR3. The CDR3 sequence is CASSESAWEQYF. For the CDR3, the DNA is TGTGCCAGCAGTGAGTCTGCGTGGGAGCAGTACTTC.

The chain combines TRBV28 with TRBJ2-1, with TRBD2 matching over 7 bases. The CDR3 runs 15 residues. Germline CDR1 reads MDHEN; CDR2 reads SYDVKM. V was clipped by 3 bases and J by 0 bases; unmatched bases: 2. CDR3 nucleotide sequence: TGTGCCAGCAGTTTCCTAGCGGACTCCTACAATGAGCAGTTCTTC. Its protein product is CASSFLADSYNEQFF.

The V gene is TRBV2, the J gene TRBJ2-3; 7 bases fit TRBD2. The CDR3 is 20 amino acids. V was clipped by 4 bases and J by 0 bases; unmatched bases: 19. Per the germline V gene, CDR1 is SNHLY and CDR2 is FYNNEI. The CDR3 region is CASSVTTLWAGSGSTDTQYF. CDR3 in DNA: TGTGCCAGCAGTGTTACAACTTTGTGGGCCGGTAGCGGGAGCACAGATACGCAGTATTTT.

The chain has TRBV28 and TRBJ1-5, with 7 bases matching TRBD1. Germline V lookup: CDR1 MDHEN, CDR2 SYDVKM. Trimming cost V 1 base and J 4 bases; bases outside gene matches: 1. This CDR3 spans 14 amino acids. As DNA, the CDR3 is TGTGCCAGCAGTTTATCGACAGGGAATCAGCCCCAGCATTTT. Translated, it gives CASSLSTGNQPQHF.

V usage is TRBV7-3 and J usage is TRBJ1-1, with D maybe TRBD1 (6 bases). Germline V gives CDR1 SGHTA, CDR2 FQGTGA. The V and J ends lost 3 bases and 5 bases respectively, with 16 bases between them. The CDR3 covers 15 residues. For the CDR3, the DNA is TGTGCCAGCAGCTTGGGGCGGGGGGGCATGACTGAAGCTTTCTTT. This sequence encodes CASSLGRGGMTEAFF.

The rearrangement links TRBV13 to TRBJ2-1; TRBD2 matches at 10 bases. Germline CDR1 and CDR2: PRHDT and FYEKMQ (reference sequence). The CDR3 is made up of 14 amino acids. Unmatched junction bases numbered 3, after V lost 4 bases and J lost 6 bases. Written as DNA, the CDR3 is TGTGCCAGCAGCTCCGGGACTAGCGTCAATGAGCAGTTCTTC. Protein: CASSSGTSVNEQFF.

Here the CDR3 reads CASSMTGYEQYF. In DNA form, the CDR3 reads TGCGCCAGCAGCATGACAGGTTACGAGCAGTACTTC. The V call is TRBV4-3, the J call TRBJ2-7; D might be TRBD1 (6 bases). This CDR3 has 12 amino acids. Germline assignment: CDR1 LGHNA and CDR2 YSLEER. V was clipped by 5 bases and J by 4 bases, with 9 bases between them.

The genes are TRBV28 and TRBJ1-1; D not resolved. With 6 bases removed from V and 3 bases from J, the gap between germline ends came to 11 bases. This CDR3 is 13 amino acids long. Germline V lookup: CDR1 MDHEN, CDR2 SYDVKM. CDR3 loop: CASRPRVHTEAFF. CDR3 nucleotide sequence: TGTGCCAGCAGGCCCCGGGTCCACACTGAAGCTTTCTTT. Combining the CDR3 with reference TRBV28 and TRBJ1-1 gives the whole variable domain DVKVTQSSRYLVKRTGEKVFLECVQDMDHENMFWYRQDPGLGLRLIYFSYDVKMKEKGDIPEGYSVSREKKERFSLILESASTNQTSMYLCASRPRVHTEAFFGQGTRLTVV.

The chain combines TRBV19 with TRBJ1-1; D ambiguous. Germline assignment: CDR1 LNHDA and CDR2 SQIVND (reference sequence). The CDR3 totals 12 residues. V shed 1 base and J shed 7 bases, with 7 bases lying between them. DNA of the CDR3: TGTGCCAGTAGTATAGGAGGCAGTGAAGCTTTCTTT. Translated: CASSIGGSEAFF. The whole variable domain, filled in from reference TRBV19 and TRBJ1-1, reads DGGITQSPKYLFRKEGQNVTLSCEQNLNHDAMYWYRQDPGQGLRLIYYSQIVNDFQKGDIAEGYSVSREKKESFPLTVTSAQKNPTAFYLCASSIGGSEAFFGQGTRLTVV.

V usage is TRBV4-2 and J usage is TRBJ2-7; 11 bases map to TRBD2. Trimming at V came to 0 bases and at J to 5 bases, leaving 3 bases not matched to a gene. This CDR3 spans 15 amino acids. Germline CDR1 reads LGHNA; CDR2 reads YNFKEQ. The CDR3 region has the DNA TGTGCCAGCAGCCAAGAGACTAGCGGGATTGACGAGCAGTACTTC. This gives the protein CASSQETSGIDEQYF.

This sequence joins TRBV15 and TRBJ1-4; tentatively, D is TRBD1 (5 bases). Germline values: CDR1 LNHNV, CDR2 YYDKDF (reference sequence). CDR3 length: 15 amino acids. The V end was cut by 0 bases, the J end by 0 bases, with 5 bases between. The CDR3 region has the DNA TGTGCCACCAGCAGAGAAGGGGCAACTAATGAAAAACTGTTTTTT. It translates to CATSREGATNEKLFF.

In its sample, this clone was seen once. This chain links TRBV19 with TRBJ2-7, with TRBD2 matching over 10 bases. After removal of 5 bases from V and 0 bases from J, the junction contained 10 bases not matched to a gene. This CDR3 has 17 residues. In germline, CDR1 is LNHDA, CDR2 SQIVND (reference sequence). The CDR3 here is CASSPGLAPDSSYEQYF. For the CDR3, the DNA is TGTGCCAGTAGTCCGGGACTAGCGCCTGACAGCTCCTACGAGCAGTACTTC. Based on the CDR3 plus reference TRBV19 and TRBJ2-7, the full variable domain is DGGITQSPKYLFRKEGQNVTLSCEQNLNHDAMYWYRQDPGQGLRLIYYSQIVNDFQKGDIAEGYSVSREKKESFPLTVTSAQKNPTAFYLCASSPGLAPDSSYEQYFGPGTRLTVT.

The chain uses TRBV2 and TRBJ2-5; weak D call: TRBD1 (6 bases). CDR1 and CDR2 (germline): SNHLY, FYNNEI. Trimming removed 4 bases at V and 2 bases at J, with 14 bases between. CDR3 length: 15 residues. This chain's CDR3 is CASSARDTFQETQYF. CDR3 bases: TGTGCCAGCAGTGCCCGGGACACATTTCAAGAGACCCAGTACTTC.

The V gene is TRBV6-1, the J gene TRBJ1-2; weak D call: TRBD1 (5 bases). V was pared by 3 bases and J by 8 bases, with 13 bases between. The CDR3 loop spans 13 amino acids. From germline, CDR1 is MNHNS and CDR2 SASEGT. CDR3 sequence reads: CASSDWGLRGYTF. In DNA, the CDR3 is TGTGCCAGCAGTGACTGGGGACTGAGGGGCTACACCTTC.

V gene TRBV2 combines with J gene TRBJ2-7; D is perhaps TRBD1 (5 bases). The CDR3 spans 14 residues. The V end lost 5 bases, the J end lost 0 bases, and 11 bases lay between the germline ends. Germline V CDR1 and CDR2: SNHLY, FYNNEI. The chain's CDR3 is CASSKEDISYEQYF. The CDR3 region has the DNA TGTGCCAGCAGTAAAGAGGACATCTCCTACGAGCAGTACTTC.

The CDR3, as DNA: TGCGCCAGCACAAGGACTAGCGGGTTCCAAGAGACCCAGTACTTC. Translating gives CASTRTSGFQETQYF. The J gene is TRBJ2-5, the V gene TRBV5-1, with TRBD2 matching over 11 bases. The CDR3 consists of 15 residues. Looked up from germline, CDR1 is SGHRS and CDR2 is YFSETQ. V lost 6 bases to trimming and J lost 1 base; unmatched junction nucleotides: 5.

This clone was seen once. The chain combines TRBV4-3 with TRBJ2-7; unclear D gene. Germline CDR1 LGHNA, CDR2 YSLEER. Trimming shortened V by 0 bases and J by 3 bases, and 12 bases separated the two germline ends. The CDR3 contains 15 residues. The CDR3 is CASSQDQTENYEQYF. CDR3 in DNA: TGCGCCAGCAGCCAAGACCAGACTGAGAACTACGAGCAGTACTTC.

V usage is TRBV7-9 and J usage is TRBJ2-7; D might be TRBD2 (6 bases). CDR1 SEHNR and CDR2 FQNEAQ come from the germline V gene (reference sequence). There are 13 residues in the CDR3. The germline V and J ends were trimmed by 5 bases and 1 base, with 9 bases remaining between them. The CDR3 nucleotides read TGTGCCAGCAGCCGGAGGGGTTCCTACGAGCAGTACTTC. Amino acid sequence: CASSRRGSYEQYF.

V and J are TRBV5-4 and TRBJ1-3; weak D call: TRBD1 (6 bases). Germline CDR1 reads SGHNT; CDR2 reads YYREEE (reference sequence). The CDR3 runs 16 residues. Trimming shortened V by 2 bases and J by 0 bases, and 12 bases separated the two germline ends. The CDR3 sequence is CASSLLTGSSGNTIYF. For the CDR3, the DNA is TGTGCCAGCAGCTTACTAACAGGGAGCTCTGGAAACACCATATATTTT.

In this sample, this clone turned up once. The CDR3 loop reads CATSRGTGTGYYYGYTF. The CDR3 coding sequence is TGTGCCACCAGCAGAGGGACGGGGACAGGGTATTACTATGGCTACACCTTC. V gene TRBV15 combines with J gene TRBJ1-2, with TRBD1 matching over 9 bases. CDR3 length: 17 residues. Trimming cost V 1 base and J 3 bases; bases outside gene matches: 9. CDR1 LNHNV and CDR2 YYDKDF come from the germline V gene (reference sequence).

The chain recombines TRBV6-6 with TRBJ1-2; D gene unclear. The CDR3 contains 13 residues. Germline lookup yields CDR1 MNHNY and CDR2 SVGAGI (reference sequence). V was trimmed by 5 bases and J by 2 bases, leaving 9 bases between them. The CDR3 DNA sequence: TGTGCCAGCAGTCCGACGGGGAACTATGGCTACACCTTC. Its translation: CASSPTGNYGYTF.

This chain links TRBV30 with TRBJ1-6; 8 positions agree with TRBD1. The CDR3 is made up of 13 amino acids. Germline V gives CDR1 GTSNPN, CDR2 SVGIG (reference sequence). V dropped 0 bases and J dropped 9; count of bases not matched to a gene: 1. The CDR3 here is CAWSVQGGSPLHF. The CDR3 DNA is TGTGCCTGGAGTGTACAGGGGGGTTCACCCCTCCACTTT.

The chain combines TRBV5-5 with TRBJ1-1; D is unresolved. CDR1 is SGHKS and CDR2 is YYEKEE in the germline V gene (reference sequence). V was cut by 0 bases and J by 0 bases, with 15 bases left in between. This CDR3 is 17 amino acids long. CDR3 nucleotide sequence: TGTGCCAGCAGCTTGGTGCCAGGTCCTAATCTGAACACTGAAGCTTTCTTT. Translation gives CASSLVPGPNLNTEAFF.

The rearrangement joins TRBV28 to TRBJ2-7; 8 nucleotides match TRBD2. Germline V CDR1 and CDR2: MDHEN, SYDVKM. There are 14 residues in the CDR3. After removal of 7 bases from V and 3 bases from J, the junction contained 8 bases not matched to a gene. CDR3 sequence reads: CASKVTSGFYEQYF. CDR3 coding DNA: TGTGCCAGCAAAGTTACTAGCGGATTCTACGAGCAGTACTTC.